This TCR beta chain was obtained from a study of T cells in Graves' hyperthyroidism and ophthalmopathy. The germline gives CDR1 LGHDT, CDR2 YNNKEL (reference sequence). This CDR3 is built from 12 residues. Trimming removed 0 bases from V and 7 bases from J, with 7 bases in between. TCR beta CDR3 regions were amplified from RNA transcripts. A first-round RT-PCR of the TCR CDR3 used the HTBI primer set. TCRdb called the multiplex PCR reads again in MiXCR, with one record for every CDR3 protein. The data show some 400,000 distinct CDR3 sequences, about 13% seen once. There are a few counts of this clonotype. The antigen is unknown. Findings and limits, study-wide: Within blood appeared most thyroid clonotypes that had expanded above 0.001.

The rearrangement joins TRBV3-1 to TRBJ2-7; unclear D gene. The sequencing sample was made of blood. This sequence was found in a man under 40 with Graves' hyperthyroidism that later progressed to Graves' ophthalmopathy. The DNA of the CDR3 is TGTGCCAGCAGCCAAGATATGAGGGAGCAGTACTTC. Its protein is CASSQDMREQYF.